One sample yielded the 29 T cell receptor beta chains listed below, sequenced in a study of TIL therapy for anti-PD-1-resistant metastatic lung cancer. Sequencing used immunoSEQ v3. Sequencing was performed with immunoSEQ multiplex PCR; in TCRdb, only in-frame clones are kept and a portion is missing. Of tens of thousands of clones detected, around 79% appear once; the ten largest clones hold about 16%. The time point denotes: pre-treatment sample, taken before nivolumab and TIL therapy. The specimen comprised blood, sampled at baseline. Receptors were obtained from a man between 65 and 80 years old with non-small cell lung cancer.

This clone was counted once. The gene calls are TRBV5-6 and TRBJ1-1; 10 bases are a match to TRBD1. The V gene's germline CDR1 is SGHDT and CDR2 YYEEEE. CDR3 size: 16 residues. V dropped 4 bases and J dropped 3; count of bases not matched to a gene: 9. Written as DNA, the CDR3 is TGTGCCAGCAGCCCGACAGGGGGCGAGGGGTACACTGAAGCTTTCTTT. Its translation: CASSPTGGEGYTEAFF.

The chain recombines TRBV28 with TRBJ2-7, with D perhaps matching TRBD2 (5 bases). The V gene lost 9 bases and the J gene lost 2 bases, with 17 bases spanning the gap. CDR3 size: 14 residues. Per the germline V gene, CDR1 is MDHEN and CDR2 is SYDVKM. The CDR3 sequence is CARPERVGTYEQYF. As DNA, the CDR3 is TGTGCCAGACCCGAGAGGGTAGGTACCTACGAGCAGTACTTC.

As concerns this clone: The junction departs from the called germline gene at one end, perhaps through a read error. The chain recombines TRBV7-2 with TRBJ2-3; D perhaps matches TRBD2 (6 bases). The CDR3 spans 12 residues. From germline, CDR1 is SGHTA and CDR2 FQGNSA. The CDR3 spells CASSFTSSTLGF. CDR3 in DNA: TGTGCCAGCAGCTTCACTAGCTCAACTTTGGGTTTT. Together with reference TRBV7-2 and TRBJ2-3, the CDR3 gives the full variable domain: GAGVSQSPSNKVTEKGKDVELRCDPISGHTALYWYRQSLGQGLEFLIYFQGNSAPDKSGLPSDRFSAERTGGSVSTLTIQRTQQEDSAVYLCASSFTSSTLGFGPGTRLTVL.

CDR3 in DNA: TGTGCCAGCAGTCCGGCTAGCGGTATCTACGAGCAGTACTTC. Translated, it gives CASSPASGIYEQYF. The chain recombines TRBV14 with TRBJ2-7, with TRBD2 matching 7 bases. Germline V gene lookup returns CDR1 SGHDN and CDR2 FVKESK. The J segment lost 3 bases and the V segment lost 6 bases, leaving 8 bases of the junction unmatched. There are 14 residues in the CDR3.

The chain has TRBV5-4 and TRBJ2-7, with TRBD1 matching over 8 bases. Germline V CDR1 and CDR2: SGHNT, YYREEE (reference sequence). The CDR3 totals 16 residues. The V gene end was trimmed by 0 bases and the J gene end by 2 bases; junction bases not matched to a gene: 7. The CDR3 DNA follows: TGTGCCAGCAGCTTGGGTGGTCAGGGGGCGGCCTACGAGCAGTACTTC. This translates into CASSLGGQGAAYEQYF.

V is TRBV18 and J is TRBJ2-5, with a possible D match to TRBD2 (6 bases). V lost 3 bases and J 5 bases, leaving 10 bases between the germline ends. The CDR3 has 13 amino acids. Germline CDR1 is KGHSH and CDR2 is LQKENI. This CDR3 is CASSPASEETQYF. CDR3 coding DNA: TGTGCCAGCTCACCTGCTAGCGAGGAGACCCAGTACTTC. Using reference TRBV18 and TRBJ2-5 for the parts outside the CDR3, the full variable domain is NAGVMQNPRHLVRRRGQEARLRCSPMKGHSHVYWYRQLPEEGLKFMVYLQKENIIDESGMPKERFSAEFPKEGPSILRIQQVVRGDSAAYFCASSPASEETQYFGPGTRLLVL.

The chain uses TRBV11-1 and TRBJ2-1; 9 bases line up with TRBD2. The length of the CDR3 is 15 residues. V lost 5 bases to trimming and J lost 9 bases; unmatched junction nucleotides: 11. CDR1 SGHAT and CDR2 FQDESV come from the germline V gene (reference sequence). The CDR3 region is CASSPFSGSKAEQFF. In DNA, the CDR3 is TGTGCCAGCAGCCCATTTAGCGGGAGCAAGGCTGAGCAGTTCTTC.

This chain links TRBV6-5 with TRBJ1-1; 7 nucleotides match TRBD1. This CDR3 is built from 14 residues. The trim removed 4 bases at V and 1 base at J, leaving 3 bases unmatched. Germline assignment: CDR1 MNHEY and CDR2 SVGAGI. The CDR3 region is CASSSRDRNTEAFF. CDR3 sequence (DNA): TGTGCCAGCAGTTCCCGGGACAGGAACACTGAAGCTTTCTTT.

This rearrangement joins TRBV19 to TRBJ2-2; D possibly matches TRBD1 or TRBD2 (5 bases each). This CDR3 is built from 17 residues. V was trimmed by 6 bases and J by 4 bases, leaving 21 bases between them. CDR1 is LNHDA, CDR2 SQIVND, per germline (reference sequence). The CDR3 loop reads CASRTRDGALPTGELFF. In nucleotides, the CDR3 is TGTGCCAGTAGGACTCGGGACGGAGCGCTCCCCACCGGGGAGCTGTTTTTT.

The chain couples TRBV19 to TRBJ1-2; TRBD1 matches at 7 bases. Germline CDR1 and CDR2: LNHDA and SQIVND (reference sequence). The CDR3 contains 12 residues. The V gene end was trimmed by 5 bases and the J gene end by 5 bases; junction bases not matched to a gene: 2. In DNA, the CDR3 is TGTGCCAGTAGTTTACAGGGGTATGGCTACACCTTC. Translating gives CASSLQGYGYTF.

This rearrangement joins TRBV21-1 to TRBJ1-1; the table names TRBD1, a call not compared with the DNA. TRBV21-1 constitutes a pseudogene. This CDR3 region has 18 residues. The CDR3 protein is CASSQPSRTGSGWAEAFF. CDR3 nucleotides: TGTGCCAGCAGCCAACCAAGCCGGACAGGGAGTGGTTGGGCTGAAGCTTTCTTT.

This clone was detected only a few times. The chain uses TRBV28 and TRBJ1-5; TRBD1 matches 9 bases. CDR3 size: 13 residues. After removal of 6 bases from V and 6 bases from J, the junction contained 3 bases not matched to a gene. Germline CDR1 reads MDHEN; CDR2 reads SYDVKM. CDR3 in amino acids: CASRGDRVQPQHF. CDR3 DNA sequence: TGTGCCAGCAGGGGGGACAGGGTTCAGCCCCAGCATTTT. Supplemented by reference TRBV28 and TRBJ1-5, the full variable domain reads DVKVTQSSRYLVKRTGEKVFLECVQDMDHENMFWYRQDPGLGLRLIYFSYDVKMKEKGDIPEGYSVSREKKERFSLILESASTNQTSMYLCASRGDRVQPQHFGDGTRLSIL.

This CDR3 reads CASSPRVLRDSNQPQHF. CDR3 in DNA: TGTGCCAGCAGCCCCCGGGTCCTGAGAGATAGCAATCAGCCCCAGCATTTT. J is TRBJ1-5 and V is TRBV5-5; D remains unclear. The germline CDR1 and CDR2 sequences are SGHKS and YYEKEE (reference sequence). The V end was cut by 4 bases, the J end by 0 bases, with 17 bases between. This CDR3 is 17 amino acids long.

The CDR3: CSASPWAGYTF. In DNA form, the CDR3 reads TGCAGTGCTAGTCCCTGGGCGGGCTACACCTTC. V usage is TRBV20-1 and J usage is TRBJ1-2, with D uncertain. The V gene lost 3 bases and the J gene lost 8 bases, with 10 bases spanning the gap. CDR3 length: 11 amino acids. The germline V gene encodes CDR1 DFQATT and CDR2 SNEGSKA (reference sequence).

The chain carries TRBV11-1 and TRBJ2-3, with TRBD1 matching over 10 bases. Trimming cost V 5 bases and J 1 base; bases outside gene matches: 9. In germline, CDR1 is SGHAT, CDR2 FQDESV (reference sequence). The CDR3 is made up of 17 amino acids. The CDR3 nucleotides read TGTGCCAGCAGCAAAATGACAGGGGGCATTGGCACAGATACGCAGTATTTT. Residues: CASSKMTGGIGTDTQYF.

V gene TRBV27 combines with J gene TRBJ1-2; D is uncertain. Germline CDR1 reads MNHEY; CDR2 reads SMNVEV (reference sequence). The V gene lost 2 bases and the J gene lost 9 bases, with 13 bases spanning the gap. This CDR3 is 13 amino acids long. The CDR3 is CASSLRGRISYTF. CDR3 nucleotide sequence: TGTGCCAGCAGTTTACGGGGAAGAATAAGCTACACCTTC.

The count of this clone is one. The rearrangement links TRBV19 to TRBJ2-4; a weak D match, TRBD1 (5 bases). The CDR3 has 13 amino acids. Germline-derived CDR1 and CDR2 are LNHDA and SQIVND (reference sequence). V was trimmed by 5 bases and J by 6 bases, leaving 11 bases between them. The DNA for the CDR3 is TGTGCCAGTAGTCCCCAGGGTCTAAACATTCAGTACTTC. Its protein is CASSPQGLNIQYF.

J is TRBJ1-5 and V is TRBV30; TRBD1 matches 8 bases. The V gene end was trimmed by 3 bases and the J gene end by 8 bases; junction bases not matched to a gene: 12. Germline V lookup: CDR1 GTSNPN, CDR2 SVGIG (reference sequence). CDR3 length: 15 residues. This CDR3 reads CAWSGVTGTGEPQHF. The CDR3, as DNA: TGTGCCTGGAGCGGGGTCACCGGGACAGGTGAGCCCCAGCATTTT.

This rearrangement joins TRBV6-5 to TRBJ2-7, with TRBD1 as a possible D gene (6 bases). Trimming removed 0 bases at V and 3 bases at J, with 12 bases between. The CDR3 spans 15 residues. Germline-derived CDR1 and CDR2 are MNHEY and SVGAGI. CDR3 loop: CASSYSYGDIYEQYF. The CDR3 DNA reads TGTGCCAGCAGTTACTCTTACGGGGACATCTACGAGCAGTACTTC.

The rearrangement uses TRBV14 and TRBJ2-7; no firm D call. V shed 2 bases and J shed 7 bases, with 9 bases lying between them. The CDR3 runs 12 residues. CDR1 SGHDN and CDR2 FVKESK come from the germline V gene. The CDR3 region is CASSQYIGEQYF. CDR3 sequence (DNA): TGTGCCAGCAGCCAATATATTGGTGAGCAGTACTTC.

The chain has TRBV5-1 and TRBJ2-1; D gene unclear. The CDR3 totals 15 residues. Germline CDR1 and CDR2: SGHRS and YFSETQ. Trimming left V 0 bases short and J 8 bases short, with 15 bases between. The CDR3 sequence is CASSLVHARRDEQFF. The CDR3 DNA reads TGCGCCAGCAGCTTGGTGCATGCGCGAAGGGATGAGCAGTTCTTC.

V and J are TRBV5-1 and TRBJ2-6; 7 bases match TRBD1. The length of the CDR3 is 18 residues. Germline-derived CDR1 and CDR2 are SGHRS and YFSETQ. V was pared by 1 base and J by 2 bases, with 9 bases of the junction left unmatched. This chain's CDR3 is CASSLKSLGTAGANVLTF. Here the CDR3 DNA reads TGCGCCAGCAGCTTGAAATCCCTTGGGACAGCTGGGGCCAACGTCCTGACTTTC.

This rearrangement joins TRBV19 to TRBJ2-3; no clear D gene. Germline CDR1 LNHDA, CDR2 SQIVND (reference sequence). CDR3 length equals 13 residues. Deletions cut 6 bases from V and 4 bases from J, with 11 bases between. CDR3 DNA: TGTGCCAGTAGCGCCCCCGGATCAGATACGCAGTATTTT. Residues: CASSAPGSDTQYF.

This clone has just a few counts. This chain connects TRBV7-2 to TRBJ1-1, with 8 bases aligning to TRBD1. This CDR3 has 16 amino acids. V shed 4 bases, J shed 2 bases, and the junction held 9 bases outside the gene matches. Per the germline V gene, CDR1 is SGHTA and CDR2 is FQGNSA. The DNA of the CDR3 is TGTGCCAGCAGCTCTTGGACAGGGTGGGGAAACACTGAAGCTTTCTTT. Its translation is CASSSWTGWGNTEAFF.

The rearrangement uses TRBV28 and TRBJ1-5; 8 positions agree with TRBD1. Trimming at V came to 7 bases and at J to 5 bases, leaving 7 bases not matched to a gene. The CDR3 consists of 14 residues. Per the germline V gene, CDR1 is MDHEN and CDR2 is SYDVKM. The CDR3 sequence: CASTLGQGYQPQHF. The CDR3, as DNA: TGTGCCAGCACCCTAGGACAGGGTTATCAGCCCCAGCATTTT.

J is TRBJ1-4 and V is TRBV4-1, with D tentatively TRBD1 (6 bases). The V gene's germline CDR1 is MGHRA and CDR2 YSYEKL. The CDR3 runs 16 residues. Trimming took 0 bases from V and 5 from J, leaving 13 bases between them. The CDR3 DNA follows: TGCGCCAGCAGCCAAGAAGGCAGGGGTTACAATGAAAAACTGTTTTTT. Protein sequence: CASSQEGRGYNEKLFF.

The genes are TRBV5-5 and TRBJ1-2; D perhaps matches TRBD1 (5 bases). V gave up 1 base and J gave up 4 bases, with 14 bases separating them. This CDR3 is 15 amino acids long. Germline assignment: CDR1 SGHKS and CDR2 YYEKEE (reference sequence). The CDR3 loop reads CASSLMVDTSYGYTF. CDR3 coding DNA: TGTGCCAGCAGCTTGATGGTGGACACTTCCTATGGCTACACCTTC.

CDR3 loop: CASSSNPGVREEQYF. The CDR3 nucleotides read TGTGCCAGCAGCTCAAACCCCGGGGTCAGGGAGGAGCAGTACTTC. The chain is built from TRBV7-2 and TRBJ2-7; D tentatively fits TRBD1 or TRBD2 (5 bases each). This CDR3 contains 15 residues. The germline V and J ends were trimmed by 4 bases and 7 bases, with 20 bases remaining between them. Germline lookup yields CDR1 SGHTA and CDR2 FQGNSA.

The genes are TRBV29-1 and TRBJ1-1, with 7 bases identical to TRBD1. V shed 5 bases, J shed 3 bases, and the junction held 9 bases outside the gene matches. Germline CDR1 and CDR2: SQVTM and ANQGSEA. There are 14 residues in the CDR3. This chain's CDR3 is CSVTRGQAHTEAFF. For the CDR3, the DNA is TGCAGCGTTACCCGAGGACAGGCGCACACTGAAGCTTTCTTT.